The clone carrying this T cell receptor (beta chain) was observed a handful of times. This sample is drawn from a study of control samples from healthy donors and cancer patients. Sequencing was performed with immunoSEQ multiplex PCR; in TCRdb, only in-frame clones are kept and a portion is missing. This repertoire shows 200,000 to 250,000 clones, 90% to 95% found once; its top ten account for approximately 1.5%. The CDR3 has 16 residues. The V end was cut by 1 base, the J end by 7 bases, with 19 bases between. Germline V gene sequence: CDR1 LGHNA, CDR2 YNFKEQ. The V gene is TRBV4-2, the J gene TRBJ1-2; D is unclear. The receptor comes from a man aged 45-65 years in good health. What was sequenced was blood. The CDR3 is CASSQVISRYLGGYTF. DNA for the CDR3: TGTGCCAGCAGCCAAGTGATAAGTCGATATTTGGGTGGCTACACCTTC.